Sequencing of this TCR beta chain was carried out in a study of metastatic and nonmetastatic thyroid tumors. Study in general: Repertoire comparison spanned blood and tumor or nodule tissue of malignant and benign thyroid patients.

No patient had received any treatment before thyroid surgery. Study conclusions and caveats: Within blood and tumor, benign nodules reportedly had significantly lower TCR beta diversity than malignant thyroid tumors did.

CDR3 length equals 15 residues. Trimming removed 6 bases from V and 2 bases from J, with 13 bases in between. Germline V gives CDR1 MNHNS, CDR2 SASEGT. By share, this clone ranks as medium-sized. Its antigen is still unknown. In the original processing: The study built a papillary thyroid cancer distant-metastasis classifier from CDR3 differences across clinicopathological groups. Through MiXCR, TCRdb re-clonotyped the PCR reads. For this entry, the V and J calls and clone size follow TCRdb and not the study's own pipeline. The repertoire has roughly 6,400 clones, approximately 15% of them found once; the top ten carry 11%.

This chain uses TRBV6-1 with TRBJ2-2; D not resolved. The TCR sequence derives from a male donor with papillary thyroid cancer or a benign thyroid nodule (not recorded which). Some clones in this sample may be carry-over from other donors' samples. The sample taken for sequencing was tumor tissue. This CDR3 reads CASRTTGFNTGELFF. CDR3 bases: TGTGCCAGCAGGACCACCGGGTTCAACACCGGGGAGCTGTTTTTT.